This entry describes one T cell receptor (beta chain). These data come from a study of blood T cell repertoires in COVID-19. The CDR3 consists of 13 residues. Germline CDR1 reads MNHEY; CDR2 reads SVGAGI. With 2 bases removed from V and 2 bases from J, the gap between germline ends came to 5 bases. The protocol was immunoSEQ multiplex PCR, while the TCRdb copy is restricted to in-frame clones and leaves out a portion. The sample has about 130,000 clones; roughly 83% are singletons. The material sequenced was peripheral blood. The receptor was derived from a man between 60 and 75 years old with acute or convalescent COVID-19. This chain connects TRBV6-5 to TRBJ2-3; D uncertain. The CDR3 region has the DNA TGTGCCAGCAGTTACCAAAACACAGATACGCAGTATTTT. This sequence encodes CASSYQNTDTQYF.